The sequence of this T cell receptor beta chain was determined in a study of T cell responses to AZD1222 COVID-19 vaccine. General observations from the study: Targeting of unmutated variant regions was reportedly seen in nearly half of spike-specific TCRs. Vaccine-associated CD4 TCRs ranged over spike, dominating at 160-218 and 743-854.

Data came from immunoSEQ multiplex PCR; TCRdb stores just in-frame clones and leaves some out. This sample has tens of thousands of clones, with about 88% found just once. The CDR3 consists of 15 residues. Germline-derived CDR1 and CDR2 are SGHVS and FNYEAQ. The ends were cut back, 1 base at V and 7 bases at J, with 11 bases in the middle. This clone was seen a single time. The target antigen is unknown. The gene calls are TRBV7-6 and TRBJ1-6; D gene unclear. The receptor's source is an adult in good health. Sequences were derived from peripheral blood, sampled on day 0 of AZD1222 vaccination. Here the CDR3 reads CASSLDGVPNSPLHF. CDR3 DNA: TGTGCCAGCAGCTTAGATGGGGTTCCCAATTCACCCCTCCACTTT.